This is a list of T cell receptor beta chains from one sample in a study of T cells after posttransplantation cyclophosphamide. The protocol was immunoSEQ multiplex PCR, while the TCRdb copy is restricted to in-frame clones and leaves out a portion. This sample carries approximately 50,000 clones, 85% to 95% of them seen once, and the ten largest clones take 2.9%. The sequencing sample was made of PBMCs. Source of these receptors: a woman in her twenties or thirties in good health and a related stem cell transplant donor. CDR3s include the opening cysteine and the closing phenylalanine or tryptophan. D genes are given only for firm matches. Some rows mark clone size as missing; the rest say once, few, many or name a class of expanded clone.

cdr3_nt cdr3_aa v_call d_call clone_size j_call
TGTGCCAGCAGTTCATACCGTTGGGGGCGCCGCGAGCAGTACTTC CASSSYRWGRREQYF TRBV27 NA NA TRBJ2-7
TGTGCCAGCAGCTTTTGGACTGCCGAGGTCCGTGAGCAGTTCTTC CASSFWTAEVREQFF TRBV12-1 NA NA TRBJ2-1
TGCGCCAGCCGATTGGGGGAAGCGGGTCAGCCCCAGCATTTT CASRLGEAGQPQHF TRBV5-1 NA NA TRBJ1-5
TGTGCCAGCAGTTTGCCGGGACAGGATAATTCACCCCTCCACTTT CASSLPGQDNSPLHF TRBV5-4 TRBD1 NA TRBJ1-6
TGTGCCAGCAGTTACAGGGGGGGAGACACTGAAGCTTTCTTT CASSYRGGDTEAFF TRBV6-6 NA NA TRBJ1-1
TGTGCCAGCAGCCAAGGGGACAACTCCTACGAGCAGTACTTC CASSQGDNSYEQYF TRBV14 NA NA TRBJ2-7
TGCGCCAGCAGCTTAGGGACAGGGGGCTTCAACTATGGCTACACCTTC CASSLGTGGFNYGYTF TRBV5-1 TRBD1 NA TRBJ1-2
TGCGCCAGCAGTCACCTCGGGACAGGGGGCTATGGCTACACCTTC CASSHLGTGGYGYTF TRBV23-1 TRBD1 NA TRBJ1-2
TGTGCCAGTAGTACCGACAGGGTGGGCACCGGGGAGCTGTTTTTT CASSTDRVGTGELFF TRBV19 TRBD1 NA TRBJ2-2
TGTGCCAGCAGCCGGACAGGGACCGGGGAGCTGTTTTTT CASSRTGTGELFF TRBV7-6 TRBD1 NA TRBJ2-2
TGTGCCACCAGCAGAGAAACGGGACAGAGGAATGAAAAACTGTTTTTT CATSRETGQRNEKLFF TRBV15 TRBD1 once TRBJ1-4
TGTGCCAGCAGCTTGGACGGGACAGGAGGATCACCCCTCCACTTT CASSLDGTGGSPLHF TRBV5-6 TRBD1 medium-sized TRBJ1-6
TGCAGCGGCGCGCGGGGCGCAGGTCAGCCCCAGCATTTT CSGARGAGQPQHF TRBV29-1 NA once TRBJ1-5
TGTGCCAGCAGTGAAGCGATACTTTCCAACAGTCCAACTAATGAAAAACTGTTTTTT CASSEAILSNSPTNEKLFF TRBV6-1 NA NA TRBJ1-4
TGTGCCAGCAGTGCCCCCGGGGGGATTCAGACCCAGTACTTC CASSAPGGIQTQYF TRBV6-1 TRBD2 NA TRBJ2-5
TGCAGCGTGGGGAAAGGGACTAGCGGGGGGCAAGAGACCCAGTACTTC CSVGKGTSGGQETQYF TRBV29-1 TRBD2 NA TRBJ2-5
TGTGCCAGCAGCGTTGGAGTGGACAGGGGTCAGACCCAGTACTTC CASSVGVDRGQTQYF TRBV9 TRBD1 NA TRBJ2-5
TGTGCCAGCTCACCACCGTCATGGCAGACGCAGTATTTT CASSPPSWQTQYF TRBV18 NA NA TRBJ2-3
TGTGCCTGGAGTAAAAGCGGGGGGGCCTTAAATGAGCAGTTCTTC CAWSKSGGALNEQFF TRBV30 TRBD2 few TRBJ2-1
TGTGCCAGCAGCCAAGGGCGACTGAGCAATCAGCCCCAGCATTTT CASSQGRLSNQPQHF TRBV4-2 NA NA TRBJ1-5
TGTGCCAGCACTGCGGGGCTCAATCAGCCCCAGCATTTT CASTAGLNQPQHF TRBV19 NA NA TRBJ1-5
TGTGCCAGCAGCCGCCAGGACAGGTTCTCTGGAAACACCATATATTTT CASSRQDRFSGNTIYF TRBV5-8 TRBD1 NA TRBJ1-3
TGTGCCAGCAGCGTAGCTGCTGCCTCTACCTACGAGCAGTACTTC CASSVAAASTYEQYF TRBV9 NA NA TRBJ2-7
TGTGCCAGCAGCTGGGACATCGATGGGGAGACCCAGTACTTC CASSWDIDGETQYF TRBV7-8 NA NA TRBJ2-5
TGTGCCATCAGTGAGTTGGACATCGGTAAAGCTTTCTTT CAISELDIGKAFF TRBV10-3 NA once TRBJ1-1
TGTGCCAGCAGTTTATTATCGGGGGTTACTGAAGCTTTCTTT CASSLLSGVTEAFF TRBV27 NA NA TRBJ1-1
TGTGCCAGCAGCTCGAGGAATACAGGAGTGAACACTGAAGCTTTCTTT CASSSRNTGVNTEAFF TRBV7-8 NA NA TRBJ1-1
TGTGCCAGCAGCCAAACAGATTTAGGACTAGCGGGGGGACTTGGAGACGAGCAGTACTTC CASSQTDLGLAGGLGDEQYF TRBV14 TRBD2 once TRBJ2-7
TGTGCCAGCAGCCCCGTCGACACACCCACAGATACGCAGTATTTT CASSPVDTPTDTQYF TRBV7-2 NA once TRBJ2-3
TGTGCCTGGAGTGGTCTCAACACTGAAGCTTTCTTT CAWSGLNTEAFF TRBV30 NA NA TRBJ1-1
TGCGCCAGCAGCCAAGAGGGAGTGGGTTCACCCCTCCACTTT CASSQEGVGSPLHF TRBV4-3 NA once TRBJ1-6
TGTGCCAGCAGCGATCGCTTACAGGGACCCGGAAACACCATATATTTT CASSDRLQGPGNTIYF TRBV5-4 NA NA TRBJ1-3
TGTGCCAGCAGCGTAGGGAGTAGCATCGGGGAGCTGTTTTTT CASSVGSSIGELFF TRBV9 NA NA TRBJ2-2
TGCAGCGTTCCTGGGAGGGGGGACAATGGCTACACCTTC CSVPGRGDNGYTF TRBV29-1 NA NA TRBJ1-2
TGTGCCAGCAGCTTGATTCTGGGGAGCACAGATACACAGTATTTT CASSLILGSTDTQYF TRBV5-6 NA NA TRBJ2-3
TGTGCCAGCAGCTCGACAGGGGGTTTTGAAAAACTGTTTTTT CASSSTGGFEKLFF TRBV6-6 TRBD1 NA TRBJ1-4
TGTGCCAGCAGCATAGCGGGGGGGTCCTACAATGAGCAGTTCTTC CASSIAGGSYNEQFF TRBV6-5 TRBD2 NA TRBJ2-1
TGTGCCAGCAGCGCCAATCCGCGGGGGATCCAAGAGACCCAGTACTTC CASSANPRGIQETQYF TRBV7-9 TRBD2 NA TRBJ2-5
TGTGCCAGTACTGGGACAGGGTATAAGACCCAGTACTTC CASTGTGYKTQYF TRBV19 TRBD1 NA TRBJ2-5
TGCGCCAGCAGCTCTAGGCAGGACATCAGCACAGATACGCAGTATTTT CASSSRQDISTDTQYF TRBV5-1 NA NA TRBJ2-3
TGCGCCAGCAGCCACTCCGGGACAGGGGAGCTCTATGGCTACACCTTC CASSHSGTGELYGYTF TRBV4-3 TRBD1 once TRBJ1-2
TGTGCCAGTCGGGCCTCACTTGCGGGCGAGCAGTACTTC CASRASLAGEQYF TRBV19 NA NA TRBJ2-7
TGTGCCAGCAGCGGCCGGGACACGAAGTTCACAGATACGCAGTATTTT CASSGRDTKFTDTQYF TRBV11-1 NA NA TRBJ2-3
TGTGCCAGCAGCTTAGCCGCGTCTAGCACAGATACGCAGTATTTT CASSLAASSTDTQYF TRBV11-2 NA NA TRBJ2-3
TGTGCCAGCAGCTTACGGGCAGGAGGGCGCAGGTACGAGCAGTACTTC CASSLRAGGRRYEQYF TRBV7-8 NA NA TRBJ2-7
TGTGCCAGCAGCCAGGCTACGGGACTAGCGGGCGAGCAGTACTTC CASSQATGLAGEQYF TRBV4-2 TRBD2 NA TRBJ2-7
TGTGCCAGCAGCATCGCCTACGAGCAGTACTTC CASSIAYEQYF TRBV7-9 NA once TRBJ2-7
TGTGCCAGCAGTTTGGACAGAACCACTGAAGCTTTCTTT CASSLDRTTEAFF TRBV28 NA NA TRBJ1-1
TGTGCCAGCAGCTTGAAGGGGGTGTCCCTTTACAATGAGCAGTTCTTC CASSLKGVSLYNEQFF TRBV7-9 NA medium-sized TRBJ2-1
TGTGCCACCAGCAGAGATCAGGGACTTAAGAACACTGAAGCTTTCTTT CATSRDQGLKNTEAFF TRBV15 NA once TRBJ1-1
TGTGCCATCAGTGACTCAACGGACAGAGCTAACTATGGCTACACCTTC CAISDSTDRANYGYTF TRBV10-3 NA NA TRBJ1-2
TGTGCCAGCAGCTTGAGCGAGAGCTCCTATAATTCACCCCTCCACTTT CASSLSESSYNSPLHF TRBV5-8 NA NA TRBJ1-6
TGTGCCAGCTCTGAACAGGAGAATTCACCCCTCCACTTT CASSEQENSPLHF TRBV19 NA NA TRBJ1-6
TGCGCCAGCAGCCAAGACAGTTATAGCAATCAGCCCCAGCATTTT CASSQDSYSNQPQHF TRBV4-3 NA NA TRBJ1-5
TGTGCCAGCAGCGTAGTCGGGACAGGGAGTGAAGGGGAGCTGTTTTTT CASSVVGTGSEGELFF TRBV9 TRBD1 NA TRBJ2-2
TGCGCCAGCTCTACTGAGGGGGCACATTCACCCCTCCACTTT CASSTEGAHSPLHF TRBV5-1 TRBD1 NA TRBJ1-6
TGTGCCAGCAGCAGCGGGGGGTCTACCTACGAGCAGTACTTC CASSSGGSTYEQYF TRBV11-3 TRBD2 NA TRBJ2-7
TGCGCCAGCAGCCCCGGACTAGCGGGGCCCCAGGGGACCCAGTACTTC CASSPGLAGPQGTQYF TRBV5-1 TRBD2 NA TRBJ2-5
TGTGCCAGCAGAAGGGGGGGGAACGCCGGGGAGCTGTTTTTT CASRRGGNAGELFF TRBV28 NA NA TRBJ2-2
TGTGCCAGTAGTAGGGACAGGGGGAACACTGAAGCTTTCTTT CASSRDRGNTEAFF TRBV19 TRBD1 NA TRBJ1-1